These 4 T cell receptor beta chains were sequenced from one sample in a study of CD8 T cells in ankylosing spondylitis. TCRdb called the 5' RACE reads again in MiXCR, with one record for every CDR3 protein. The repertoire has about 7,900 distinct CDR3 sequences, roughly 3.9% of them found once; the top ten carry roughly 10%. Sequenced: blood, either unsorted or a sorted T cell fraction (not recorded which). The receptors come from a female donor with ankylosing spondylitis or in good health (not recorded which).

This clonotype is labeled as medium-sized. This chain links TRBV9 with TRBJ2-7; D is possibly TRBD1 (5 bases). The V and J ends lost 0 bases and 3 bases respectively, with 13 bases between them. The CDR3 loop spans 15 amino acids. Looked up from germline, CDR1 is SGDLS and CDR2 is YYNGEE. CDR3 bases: TGTGCCAGCAGCGTAGCGTTTGGGGCCGGCTACGAGCAGTACTTC. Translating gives CASSVAFGAGYEQYF.

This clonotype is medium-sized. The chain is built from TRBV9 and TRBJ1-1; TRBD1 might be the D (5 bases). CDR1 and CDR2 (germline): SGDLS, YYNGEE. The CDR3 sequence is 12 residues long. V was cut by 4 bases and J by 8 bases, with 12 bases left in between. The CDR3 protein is CASSPGDGEAFF. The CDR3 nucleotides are TGTGCCAGCAGCCCGGGGGACGGAGAAGCTTTCTTT.

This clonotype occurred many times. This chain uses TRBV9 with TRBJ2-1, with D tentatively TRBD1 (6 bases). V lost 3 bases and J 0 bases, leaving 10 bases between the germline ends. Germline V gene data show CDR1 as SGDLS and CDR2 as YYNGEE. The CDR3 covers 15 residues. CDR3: CASSAGTSSYNEQFF. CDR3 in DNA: TGTGCCAGCAGCGCCGGGACAAGCTCCTACAATGAGCAGTTCTTC.

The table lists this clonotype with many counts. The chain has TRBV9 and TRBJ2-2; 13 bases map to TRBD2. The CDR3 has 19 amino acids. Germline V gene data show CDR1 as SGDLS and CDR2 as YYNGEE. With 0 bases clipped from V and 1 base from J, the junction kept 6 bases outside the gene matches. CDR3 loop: CASSVDGLAGALNTGELFF. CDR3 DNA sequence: TGTGCCAGCAGCGTAGACGGACTAGCGGGGGCCCTGAACACCGGGGAGCTGTTTTTT.